Shown below are 22 T cell receptor beta chains from a single sample sequenced in a study of early T cells in non-severe SARS-CoV-2 infection. TCRdb reprocessed the 5' RACE reads via MiXCR and lists one record per CDR3 protein. The data show about 120,000 distinct CDR3 sequences, about 12% seen once. The specimen was whole blood, collected at baseline. These receptors were taken from an adult who was a healthcare worker with PCR-confirmed SARS-CoV-2 infection or an uninfected control (not recorded which).

This chain joins TRBV30 and TRBJ2-5; D may match TRBD1 or TRBD2 (6 bases each). Trimming took off 8 bases at V and 5 bases at J, with 24 bases between the two ends. Looked up from germline, CDR1 is GTSNPN and CDR2 is SVGIG (reference sequence). The CDR3 loop spans 15 amino acids. CDR3 region: CARNQNGGPQETQYF. CDR3 in DNA: TGTGCCCGAAATCAGAACGGGGGCCCGCAGGAGACCCAGTACTTC.

Only a few counts were recorded for this clonotype. The J gene is TRBJ2-1, the V gene TRBV5-1; no definite D call. Deletions cut 1 base from V and 4 bases from J, with 9 bases between. CDR1 SGHRS and CDR2 YFSETQ come from the germline V gene. The CDR3 has 14 amino acids. CDR3 region: CASSLRPPYNEQFF. The CDR3 DNA follows: TGCGCCAGCAGCTTGCGGCCTCCATACAATGAGCAGTTCTTC.

J is TRBJ2-7 and V is TRBV30; 8 bases match TRBD1. The CDR3 is made up of 14 amino acids. Looked up from germline, CDR1 is GTSNPN and CDR2 is SVGIG (reference sequence). The V gene end was trimmed by 5 bases and the J gene end by 4 bases; junction bases not matched to a gene: 10. CDR3 coding DNA: TGTGCCTGGTGGGTCTCCAGGGGGCCGTACGAGCAGTACTTC. Translated, it gives CAWWVSRGPYEQYF. The whole variable domain, filled in from reference TRBV30 and TRBJ2-7, reads SQTIHQWPATLVQPVGSPLSLECTVEGTSNPNLYWYRQAAGRGLQLLFYSVGIGQISSEVPQNLSASRPQDRQFILSSKKLLLSDSGFYLCAWWVSRGPYEQYFGPGTRLTVT.

This clonotype was counted between two and nine times. The chain has TRBV28 and TRBJ2-1, with a possible D match to TRBD2 (5 bases). The CDR3 length is 15 residues. V was shortened by 4 bases and J by 9 bases, with 19 bases between the two germline ends. Looked up from germline, CDR1 is MDHEN and CDR2 is SYDVKM. The CDR3 loop reads CASSSVRAQRAEQFF. Here the CDR3 DNA reads TGTGCCAGCAGTTCTGTCCGGGCCCAGAGGGCTGAGCAGTTCTTC.

The V gene is TRBV10-1, the J gene TRBJ2-7; no clear D gene. The CDR3 length is 13 residues. The V end lost 10 bases, the J end lost 3 bases, and 16 bases lay between the germline ends. CDR1 is WNHNN, CDR2 SYGVQD, per germline (reference sequence). DNA for the CDR3: TGCGCCATCCAGTGTGGCAACCGCTACGAGCAGTACTTC. Translation gives CAIQCGNRYEQYF.

CDR3 in DNA: TGTGCCAGCAGTCCCCAAGCACAAATCTCCTACAATGAGCAGTTCTTC. It specifies CASSPQAQISYNEQFF. The genes are TRBV7-3 and TRBJ2-1; no reliable D call. CDR3 size: 16 residues. The germline CDR1 and CDR2 sequences are SGHTA and FQGTGA. Trimming took off 6 bases at V and 0 bases at J, with 15 bases between the two ends. The complete variable domain, with remaining parts taken from reference TRBV7-3 and TRBJ2-1, reads GAGVSQTPSNKVTEKGKYVELRCDPISGHTALYWYRQSLGQGPEFLIYFQGTGAADDSGLPNDRFFAVRPEGSVSTLKIQRTERGDSAVYLCASSPQAQISYNEQFFGPGTRLTVL.

This chain links TRBV7-9 with TRBJ2-1; unclear D gene. The CDR3 extends over 13 amino acids. Trimming shortened V by 4 bases and J by 8 bases, and 12 bases separated the two germline ends. The germline V gene encodes CDR1 SEHNR and CDR2 FQNEAQ (reference sequence). For the CDR3, the DNA is TGTGCCAGCAGCTCCCCAATGTTAGATGAGCAGTTCTTC. Amino acid sequence: CASSSPMLDEQFF.

This clonotype was seen repeatedly, ten times or more. The rearrangement joins TRBV29-1 to TRBJ1-5; no reliable D call. Germline CDR1 and CDR2: SQVTM and ANQGSEA. The CDR3 extends over 13 amino acids. The ends were cut back, 4 bases at V and 9 bases at J, with 16 bases in the middle. CDR3 bases: TGCAGCGTTGTCCTCGATACCTCGAGGCCCCAGCATTTT. It translates to CSVVLDTSRPQHF. Using reference TRBV29-1 and TRBJ1-5 for the parts outside the CDR3, the full variable domain is SAVISQKPSRDICQRGTSLTIQCQVDSQVTMMFWYRQQPGQSLTLIATANQGSEATYESGFVIDKFPISRPNLTFSTLTVSNMSPEDSSIYLCSVVLDTSRPQHFGDGTRLSIL.

The V gene is TRBV19, the J gene TRBJ1-4; 8 bases align to TRBD1. This CDR3 comprises 14 residues. V lost 5 bases and J lost 7; bases outside the gene matches: 6. Germline CDR1 LNHDA, CDR2 SQIVND (reference sequence). In nucleotides, the CDR3 is TGTGCCAGTAGTGCTGGGACAGGAGGTGAAAAACTGTTTTTT. This codes for CASSAGTGGEKLFF.

This clonotype has a count of ten or more. This sequence joins TRBV3-1 and TRBJ1-2; a possible D gene is TRBD1 (5 bases). V shed 4 bases and J shed 8 bases, with 20 bases lying between them. This CDR3 is 15 amino acids long. Germline V gene data show CDR1 as LGHDT and CDR2 as YNNKEL (reference sequence). Written as DNA, the CDR3 is TGTGCCAGCAGCCCCATGGGGGAGAGGGTTCTAGGCTACACCTTC. Translation: CASSPMGERVLGYTF.

This clonotype was detected many times. The chain combines TRBV9 with TRBJ2-7; D unresolved. CDR1 and CDR2 from the germline V gene are SGDLS and YYNGEE. This CDR3 comprises 15 residues. Trimming took off 0 bases at V and 3 bases at J, with 13 bases between the two ends. The CDR3 spells CASSVAIGAGYEQYF. In nucleotides, the CDR3 is TGTGCCAGCAGCGTAGCTATCGGCGCCGGCTACGAGCAGTACTTC.

V and J are TRBV9 and TRBJ2-2; 10 bases are a match to TRBD1. This CDR3 region has 16 residues. Losses at the gene ends were 4 bases for V and 6 bases for J; bases not matched to a gene: 9. CDR1 is SGDLS, CDR2 YYNGEE, per germline. Written as DNA, the CDR3 is TGTGCCAGCAGCCCCCCCGGGACAGGGGTGTCCGGGGAGCTGTTTTTT. Protein sequence: CASSPPGTGVSGELFF.

The chain joins TRBV3-1 to TRBJ1-4, with TRBD1 as a possible D gene (6 bases). The CDR3 runs to 15 residues. The V and J ends lost 1 base and 14 bases respectively, with 20 bases between them. Germline V CDR1 and CDR2: LGHDT, YNNKEL (reference sequence). DNA of the CDR3: TGTGCCAGCAGCCAAGGTTACGGACAGACGAAGCGGCTGTTTTTT. It yields the protein CASSQGYGQTKRLFF.

This clonotype has more than one count but fewer than ten. The chain recombines TRBV9 with TRBJ2-3; D remains unclear. The germline V and J ends were trimmed by 3 bases and 2 bases, with 4 bases remaining between them. The CDR3 totals 12 residues. Germline V lookup: CDR1 SGDLS, CDR2 YYNGEE. The CDR3 loop is CASSAYTDTQYF. CDR3 sequence (DNA): TGTGCCAGCAGCGCTTACACAGATACGCAGTATTTT.

This clonotype was picked up a small number of times. The chain combines TRBV7-9 with TRBJ1-4, with TRBD1 matching over 8 bases. The V and J ends lost 3 bases and 3 bases, in that order; junction bases with no gene match: 6. CDR1 and CDR2 (germline): SEHNR, FQNEAQ (reference sequence). CDR3 length equals 16 residues. The CDR3 DNA reads as TGTGCCAGCAGCTTGGGGACAGGACGGGCTAATGAAAAACTGTTTTTT. Its protein is CASSLGTGRANEKLFF.

This clonotype was seen a handful of times. The chain couples TRBV3-1 to TRBJ2-1, with D unclear. The CDR3 covers 12 residues. Per germline, CDR1 LGHDT and CDR2 YNNKEL (reference sequence). V was clipped by 1 base and J by 5 bases, with 3 bases between them. CDR3: CASSQVDNEQFF. The CDR3 coding sequence is TGTGCCAGCAGCCAAGTTGACAATGAGCAGTTCTTC.

This rearrangement joins TRBV28 to TRBJ1-5; D is possibly TRBD1 (5 bases). The germline V and J ends were trimmed by 1 base and 5 bases, with 12 bases remaining between them. Germline V lookup: CDR1 MDHEN, CDR2 SYDVKM. This CDR3 is 15 amino acids long. CDR3 nucleotides: TGTGCCAGCAGTTTATACAGGACCAGGGATCAGCCCCAGCATTTT. Residues: CASSLYRTRDQPQHF.

This clonotype has just a few counts. The chain employs TRBV18 and TRBJ1-2; D possibly corresponds to TRBD1 (6 bases). This CDR3 has 15 residues. V lost 3 bases to trimming and J lost 3 bases, with 14 bases between them. Per the germline V gene, CDR1 is KGHSH and CDR2 is LQKENI. The DNA of the CDR3 is TGTGCCAGCTCACCGACAGGTATTGGGGACTATGGCTACACCTTC. Translation gives CASSPTGIGDYGYTF.

V and J are TRBV9 and TRBJ1-2; D gene ambiguous. Between the trimmed V and J ends, which lost 0 bases and 2 bases, there was a span of 8 bases. The germline CDR1 and CDR2 sequences are SGDLS and YYNGEE. This CDR3 spans 14 amino acids. CDR3 amino acids: CASSVGAENYGYTF. The CDR3 bases are TGTGCCAGCAGCGTAGGGGCAGAAAACTATGGCTACACCTTC.

The chain recombines TRBV7-6 with TRBJ2-7; TRBD1 aligns across 9 bases. Germline V gives CDR1 SGHVS, CDR2 FNYEAQ. This CDR3 is built from 13 residues. V shed 5 bases and J 7 bases; nucleotides not matched to a gene: 6. As DNA, the CDR3 is TGTGCCAGCAGCCGGGACAGGGTGGGGGAGCAGTACTTC. Protein: CASSRDRVGEQYF.

The chain has TRBV7-3 and TRBJ2-3; D gene uncertain. Germline V gives CDR1 SGHTA, CDR2 FQGTGA. The CDR3 runs 14 residues. Trimming took off 5 bases at V and 0 bases at J, with 9 bases between the two ends. The CDR3 spells CASSPGRSTDTQYF. Written as DNA, the CDR3 is TGTGCCAGCAGCCCCGGCCGAAGCACAGATACGCAGTATTTT.

This clonotype was counted ten times or more. CDR3 sequence (DNA): TGCGCCAGCAGCGGGGGACAGAGCACAGATACGCAGTATTTT. It specifies CASSGGQSTDTQYF. This chain uses TRBV5-1 with TRBJ2-3, with 7 bases fitting TRBD1. The junction had 2 bases not matched to a gene; V was cut back by 4 bases and J by 0 bases. The CDR3 extends over 14 amino acids. Germline values: CDR1 SGHRS, CDR2 YFSETQ.